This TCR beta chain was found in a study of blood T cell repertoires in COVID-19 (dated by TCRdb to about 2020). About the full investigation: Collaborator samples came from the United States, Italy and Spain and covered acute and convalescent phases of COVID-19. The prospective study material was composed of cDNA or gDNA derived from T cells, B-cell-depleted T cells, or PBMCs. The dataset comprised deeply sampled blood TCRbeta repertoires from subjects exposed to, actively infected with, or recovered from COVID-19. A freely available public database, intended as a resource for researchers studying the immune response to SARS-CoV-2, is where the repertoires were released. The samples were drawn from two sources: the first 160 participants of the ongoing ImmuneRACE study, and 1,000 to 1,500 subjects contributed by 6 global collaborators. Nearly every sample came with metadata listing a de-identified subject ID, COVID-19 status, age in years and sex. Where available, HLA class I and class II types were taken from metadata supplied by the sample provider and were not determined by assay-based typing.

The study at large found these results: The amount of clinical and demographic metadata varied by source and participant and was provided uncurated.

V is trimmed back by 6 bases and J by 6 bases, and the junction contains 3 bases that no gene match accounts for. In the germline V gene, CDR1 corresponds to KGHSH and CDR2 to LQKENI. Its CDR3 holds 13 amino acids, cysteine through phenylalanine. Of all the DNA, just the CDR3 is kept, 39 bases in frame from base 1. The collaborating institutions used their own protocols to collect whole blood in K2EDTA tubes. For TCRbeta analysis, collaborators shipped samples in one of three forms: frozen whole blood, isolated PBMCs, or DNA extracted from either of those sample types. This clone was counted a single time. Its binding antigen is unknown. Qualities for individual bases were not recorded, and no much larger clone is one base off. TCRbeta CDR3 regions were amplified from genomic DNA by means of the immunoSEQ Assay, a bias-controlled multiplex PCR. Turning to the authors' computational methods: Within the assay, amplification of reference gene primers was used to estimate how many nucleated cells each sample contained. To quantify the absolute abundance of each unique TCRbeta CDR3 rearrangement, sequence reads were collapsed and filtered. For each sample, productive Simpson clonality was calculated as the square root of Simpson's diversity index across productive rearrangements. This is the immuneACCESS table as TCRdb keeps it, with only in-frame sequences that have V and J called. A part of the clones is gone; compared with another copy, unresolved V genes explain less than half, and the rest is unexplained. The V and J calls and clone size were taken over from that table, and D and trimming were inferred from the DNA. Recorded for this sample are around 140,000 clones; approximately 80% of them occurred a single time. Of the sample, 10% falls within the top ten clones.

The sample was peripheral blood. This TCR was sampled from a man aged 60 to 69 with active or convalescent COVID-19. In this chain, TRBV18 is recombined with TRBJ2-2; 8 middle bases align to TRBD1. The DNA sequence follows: TGTGCCAGCTCGGGGACAGGCGCCGGGGAGCTGTTTTTT. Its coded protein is CASSGTGAGELFF. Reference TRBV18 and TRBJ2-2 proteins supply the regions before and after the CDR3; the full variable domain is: NAGVMQNPRHLVRRRGQEARLRCSPMKGHSHVYWYRQLPEEGLKFMVYLQKENIIDESGMPKERFSAEFPKEGPSILRIQQVVRGDSAAYFCASSGTGAGELFFGEGSRLTVL.